The 12 T cell receptor beta chains presented below share a single source sample, sequenced in a study of T cell clonality in common variable immunodeficiency. TCRdb's copy holds only in-frame clones and misses some; the assay was immunoSEQ multiplex PCR. This sample comprises roughly 58,000 clones, none seen once only. Sequencing input: peripheral blood mononuclear cells. The origin of the receptors is a person between 18 and 75 years old in good health.

This clone was seen ten or more times. The observed sequence ends 3 residues before the CDR3 terminus, with the missing tail filled in from the germline J gene. The genes are TRBV6-2 or TRBV6-3 and TRBJ2-6, with D unclear. Deletions cut 1 base from V and 0 bases from J, with 4 bases between. CDR1 is MNHEY, CDR2 SVGEGT, per germline. This CDR3 has 15 residues. The CDR3 loop reads CASSYFSSGANVLTF. The sequenced part of the CDR3 DNA is TGTGCCAGCAGTTACTTCTCCTCTGGGGCCAACGTC.

At least ten counts were recorded for this clone. The read ends 3 residues shy of where the CDR3 ends; the end is completed using the germline J gene. V is TRBV4-1 and J is TRBJ2-5, with 9 bases fitting TRBD1. V dropped 4 bases and J dropped 5; count of bases not matched to a gene: 5. Germline CDR1 MGHRA, CDR2 YSYEKL. The CDR3 is 14 amino acids. The sequenced part of the CDR3 DNA is TGCGCCAGCAGCCCGACAGGACAGGGGGAGACC. Translation gives CASSPTGQGET. The entire CDR3 protein is CASSPTGQGETQYF.

Ten or more counts support this clone. Coverage ceases 3 residues before the CDR3 finishes, and the germline J gene fills in the end. The rearrangement links TRBV6-1 to TRBJ1-5; 7 nucleotides line up with TRBD1. This CDR3 has 15 amino acids. V gave up 1 base and J gave up 2 bases; unmatched junction bases: 2. The germline V gene encodes CDR1 MNHNS and CDR2 SASEGT. The CDR3 is CASSEDRGRNQPQHF. The sequenced part of the CDR3 DNA is TGTGCCAGCAGTGAAGACAGGGGACGCAATCAGCCC.

This clone has ten or more counts. Coverage ceases 3 residues before the CDR3 finishes, and the germline J gene fills in the end. The chain employs TRBV5-1 and TRBJ1-1, with D uncertain. The CDR3 totals 14 residues. Trimming took 0 bases from V and 1 from J, leaving 7 bases between them. Germline V gene sequence: CDR1 SGHRS, CDR2 YFSETQ. CDR3 amino acids: CASSLVAGNTEAFF. The CDR3 DNA, read in part, is TGCGCCAGCAGCTTGGTGGCAGGGAACACTGAA.

This clone was counted at least ten times. The read finishes 3 residues shy of the CDR3 end, and the germline J gene is used to complete it. V and J are TRBV2 and TRBJ1-6; perhaps TRBD1 as D (5 bases). The germline gives CDR1 SNHLY, CDR2 FYNNEI. This CDR3 has 13 residues. The ends were cut back, 5 bases at V and 8 bases at J, with 10 bases in the middle. The CDR3 sequence: CASSIQQDSPLHF. The CDR3 bases that were read are TGTGCCAGCAGTATTCAACAGGATTCACCC.

Ten or more counts support this clone. The read stops 3 residues short of the end of the CDR3; the missing end is completed from the germline J gene. The chain employs TRBV19 and TRBJ2-2; TRBD1 is a possible D gene (6 bases). The CDR3 covers 15 residues. Germline V gives CDR1 LNHDA, CDR2 SQIVND (reference sequence). Trimming pared 8 bases from V and 6 bases from J, leaving 19 bases between. The CDR3 sequence: CASHTQGYNPGELFF. The sequenced part of the CDR3 DNA is TGTGCCAGTCATACACAGGGTTACAATCCCGGGGAG.

This clone was picked up many times. Read sequence stops 3 residues before the CDR3 end, and the germline J gene provides the missing end. The chain is built from TRBV29-1 and TRBJ1-1, with D possibly being TRBD1 (5 bases). Germline CDR1 reads SQVTM; CDR2 reads ANQGSEA. The CDR3 has 12 amino acids. V was trimmed by 4 bases and J by 5 bases, leaving 11 bases between them. Partial CDR3 DNA: TGCAGCGTTGTTCAGGGAGGGACTGAA. Translation gives CSVVQGGTE. The CDR3 reads in full as CSVVQGGTEAFF.

This clone was seen a handful of times. Read coverage stops 3 residues before the CDR3 terminus; the germline J gene supplies the remainder. The J gene is TRBJ1-2, the V gene TRBV19, with D unresolved. This CDR3 is 12 amino acids long. Per the germline V gene, CDR1 is LNHDA and CDR2 is SQIVND (reference sequence). The DNA read from the CDR3 is TGTGCCAGTAGTACCCTAGCGGCAAAC. Translated: CASSTLAAN. The complete CDR3 protein is CASSTLAANYTF.

This clone was observed many times. The read comes to an end 3 residues before the CDR3 does, leaving the germline J gene to fill in the end. The chain has TRBV20-1 and TRBJ2-6; 8 bases agree with TRBD1. Germline CDR1 DFQATT, CDR2 SNEGSKA (reference sequence). Losses at the gene ends were 4 bases for V and 0 bases for J; bases not matched to a gene: 8. The CDR3 sequence is 17 residues long. CDR3: CSATRTGYFSGANVLTF. The sequenced CDR3 bases are TGCAGTGCTACCCGGACAGGGTATTTCTCTGGGGCCAACGTC.

This clone came up many times. Coverage ceases 3 residues before the CDR3 finishes, and the germline J gene fills in the end. V and J are TRBV7-3 and TRBJ1-1; no clear D. The CDR3 has 14 residues. Germline CDR1 and CDR2: SGHTA and FQGTGA. The V end lost 2 bases, the J end lost 4 bases, and 11 bases lay between the germline ends. The CDR3 DNA, read in part, is TGTGCCAGCAGCTTACAGTCGGCTAGCACTGAA. It translates to CASSLQSASTE. The CDR3 reads in full as CASSLQSASTEAFF.

There are many counts of this clone. The read terminates 3 residues ahead of where the CDR3 ends, so the germline J gene completes it. The chain is built from TRBV20-1 and TRBJ1-1; D perhaps matches TRBD1 (5 bases). Trimming took off 2 bases at V and 0 bases at J, with 13 bases between the two ends. CDR1 is DFQATT and CDR2 is SNEGSKA in the germline V gene (reference sequence). This CDR3 is 15 amino acids long. The DNA read from the CDR3 is TGCAGTGCTAGAATTTCGGCGACAGTGAACACTGAA. Its protein product is CSARISATVNTE. The whole CDR3 sequence reads CSARISATVNTEAFF.

At least ten counts were recorded for this clone. At one of its ends the junction is not consistent with the germline gene, which may arise from a read error. The read gets to within 3 residues of the CDR3 end, and the germline J gene fills in the rest. The V gene is TRBV19, the J gene TRBJ2-1; TRBD2 might be the D (5 bases). The CDR3 has 16 amino acids. Germline V gene lookup returns CDR1 LNHDA and CDR2 SQIVND (reference sequence). CDR3 sequence reads: CASSIGLPGSSNEQFF. The CDR3 bases that were read are TGTGCCAGTAGTATCGGACTCCCCGGCTCCTCCAATGAG. The whole variable domain, remainder taken from reference TRBV19 and TRBJ2-1, is DGGITQSPKYLFRKEGQNVTLSCEQNLNHDAMYWYRQDPGQGLRLIYYSQIVNDFQKGDIAEGYSVSREKKESFPLTVTSAQKNPTAFYLCASSIGLPGSSNEQFFGPGTRLTVL.